This TCR beta chain was identified in a study of T-cell memory formation after mild COVID-19. Study overall: Among the donors, TCR clusters were largely specific to each donor. Study-wide points: CD4+ bias marked clones expanding day 15 to 37, unlike balanced contracting clones. Mainly in CM and EM were contracting CD4+ clones; CD8+ were in EMRA.

This clonotype was recorded once. Its target is not known. One entry per CDR3 protein, called by TCRdb with MiXCR from the 5' RACE reads. Of fewer than 200,000 distinct CDR3 sequences listed, over 20% are singletons. The V gene lost 5 bases and the J gene lost 3 bases, with 8 bases spanning the gap. CDR1 and CDR2 (germline): SEHNR, FQNEAQ (reference sequence). The CDR3 runs to 12 residues. The receptor was derived from an adult woman who had mild COVID-19 (a few samples of this study predate the infection). Cell type and time point are not known. Sequencing was done on a sample of PBMCs or a T cell subset sorted from them (not recorded which). The V call is TRBV7-9, the J call TRBJ2-7; no firm D call. CDR3 nucleotide sequence: TGTGCCAGCAGCACAACCGTCTACGAGCAGTACTTC. It specifies CASSTTVYEQYF.